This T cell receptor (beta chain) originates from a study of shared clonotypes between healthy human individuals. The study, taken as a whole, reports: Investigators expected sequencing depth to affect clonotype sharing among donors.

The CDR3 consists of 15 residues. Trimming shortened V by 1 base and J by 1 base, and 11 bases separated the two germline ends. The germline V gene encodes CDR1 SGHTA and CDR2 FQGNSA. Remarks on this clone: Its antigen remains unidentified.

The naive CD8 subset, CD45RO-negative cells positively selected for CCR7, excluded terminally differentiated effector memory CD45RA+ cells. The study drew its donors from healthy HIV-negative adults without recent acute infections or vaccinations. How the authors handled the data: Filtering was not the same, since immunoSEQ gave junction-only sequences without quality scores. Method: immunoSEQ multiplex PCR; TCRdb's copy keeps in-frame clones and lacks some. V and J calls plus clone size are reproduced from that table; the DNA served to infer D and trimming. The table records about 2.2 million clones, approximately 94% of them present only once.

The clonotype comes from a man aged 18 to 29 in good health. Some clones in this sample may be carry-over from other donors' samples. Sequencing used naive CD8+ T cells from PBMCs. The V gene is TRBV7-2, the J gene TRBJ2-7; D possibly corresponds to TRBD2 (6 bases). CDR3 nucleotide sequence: TGTGCCAGCAGCTTAGAACGGGAGAGGTCCTACGAGCAGTACTTC. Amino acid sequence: CASSLERERSYEQYF.